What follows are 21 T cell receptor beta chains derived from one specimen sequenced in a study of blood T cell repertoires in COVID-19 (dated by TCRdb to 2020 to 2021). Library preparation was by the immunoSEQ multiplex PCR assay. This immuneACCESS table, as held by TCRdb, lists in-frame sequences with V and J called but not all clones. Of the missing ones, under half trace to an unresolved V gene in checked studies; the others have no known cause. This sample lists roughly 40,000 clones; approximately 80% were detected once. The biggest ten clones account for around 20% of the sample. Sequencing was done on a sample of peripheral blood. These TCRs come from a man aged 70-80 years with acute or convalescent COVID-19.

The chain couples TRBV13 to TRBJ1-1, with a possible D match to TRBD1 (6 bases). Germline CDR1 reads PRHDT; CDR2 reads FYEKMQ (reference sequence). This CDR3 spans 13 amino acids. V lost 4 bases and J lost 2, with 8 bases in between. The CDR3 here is CASSSGTNTEAFF. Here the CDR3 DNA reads TGTGCCAGCAGCTCAGGGACAAACACTGAAGCTTTCTTT.

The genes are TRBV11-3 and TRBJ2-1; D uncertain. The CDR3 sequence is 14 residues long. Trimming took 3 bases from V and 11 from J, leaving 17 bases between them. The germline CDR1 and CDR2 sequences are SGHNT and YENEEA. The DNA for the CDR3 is TGTGCCAGCAGCTTTGGCCCAACTAACCATCAGCAGTTCTTC. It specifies CASSFGPTNHQQFF.

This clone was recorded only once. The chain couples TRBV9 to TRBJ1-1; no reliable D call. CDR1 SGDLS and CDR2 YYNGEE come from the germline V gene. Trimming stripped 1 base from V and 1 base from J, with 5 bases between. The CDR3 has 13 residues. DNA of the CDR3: TGTGCCAGCAGCGTAACAGCGAACACTGAAGCTTTCTTT. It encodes CASSVTANTEAFF.

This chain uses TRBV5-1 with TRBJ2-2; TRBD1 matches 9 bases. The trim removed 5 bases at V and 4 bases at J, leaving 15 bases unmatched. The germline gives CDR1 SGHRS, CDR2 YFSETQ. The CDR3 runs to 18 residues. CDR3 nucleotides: TGCGCCAGCAGTCGCAACCGGGACAGGGTGTCGGCCACCGGGGAGCTGTTTTTT. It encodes CASSRNRDRVSATGELFF.

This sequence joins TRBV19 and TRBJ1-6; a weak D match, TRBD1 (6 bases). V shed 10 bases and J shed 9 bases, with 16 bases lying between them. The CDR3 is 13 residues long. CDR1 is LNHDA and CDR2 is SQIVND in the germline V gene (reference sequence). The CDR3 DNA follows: TGTGCCACCATAGGGGGTATAGGTTCACCCCTCCACTTT. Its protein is CATIGGIGSPLHF.

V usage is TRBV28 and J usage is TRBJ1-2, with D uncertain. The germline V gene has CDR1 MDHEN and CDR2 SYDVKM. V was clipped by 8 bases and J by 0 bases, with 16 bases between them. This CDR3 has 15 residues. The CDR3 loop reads CASSSLVTANYGYTF. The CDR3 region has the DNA TGTGCCAGCTCGTCCCTGGTCACAGCTAACTATGGCTACACCTTC.

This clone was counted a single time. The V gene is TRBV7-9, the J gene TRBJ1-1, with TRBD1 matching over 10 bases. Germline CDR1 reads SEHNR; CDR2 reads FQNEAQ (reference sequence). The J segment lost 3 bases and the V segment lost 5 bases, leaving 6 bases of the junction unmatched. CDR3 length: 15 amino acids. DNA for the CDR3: TGTGCCAGCAGCGCCCGGGACAGGGGCCACACTGAAGCTTTCTTT. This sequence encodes CASSARDRGHTEAFF.

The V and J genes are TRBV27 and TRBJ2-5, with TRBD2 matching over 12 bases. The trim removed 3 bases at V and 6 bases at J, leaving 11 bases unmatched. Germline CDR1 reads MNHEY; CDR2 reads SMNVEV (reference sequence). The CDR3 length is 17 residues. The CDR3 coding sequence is TGTGCCAGCAGTTTGCTAGCGGGGGGGCTTGGGAGGCAGACCCAGTACTTC. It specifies CASSLLAGGLGRQTQYF.

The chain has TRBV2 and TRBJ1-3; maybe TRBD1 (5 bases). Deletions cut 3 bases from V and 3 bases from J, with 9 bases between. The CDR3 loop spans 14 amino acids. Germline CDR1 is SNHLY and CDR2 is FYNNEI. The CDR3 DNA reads TGTGCCAGCAGTGACGGGGGAGTTGGAAACACCATATATTTT. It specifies CASSDGGVGNTIYF.

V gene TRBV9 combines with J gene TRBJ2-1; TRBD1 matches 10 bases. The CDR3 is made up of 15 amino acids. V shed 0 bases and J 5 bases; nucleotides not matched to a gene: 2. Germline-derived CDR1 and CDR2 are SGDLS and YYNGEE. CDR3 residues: CASSVGQGAHNEQFF. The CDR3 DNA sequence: TGTGCCAGCAGCGTAGGACAGGGGGCCCACAATGAGCAGTTCTTC. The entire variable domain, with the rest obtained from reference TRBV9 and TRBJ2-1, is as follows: DSGVTQTPKHLITATGQRVTLRCSPRSGDLSVYWYQQSLDQGLQFLIQYYNGEERAKGNILERFSAQQFPDLHSELNLSSLELGDSALYFCASSVGQGAHNEQFFGPGTRLTVL.

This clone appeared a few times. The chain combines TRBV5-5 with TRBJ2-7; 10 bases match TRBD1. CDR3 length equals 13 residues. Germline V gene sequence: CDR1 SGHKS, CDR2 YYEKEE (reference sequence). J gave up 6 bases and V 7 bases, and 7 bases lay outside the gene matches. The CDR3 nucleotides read TGTGCCAGCTTTTTGGACAGGGGGGGCGAGCAGTACTTC. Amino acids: CASFLDRGGEQYF.

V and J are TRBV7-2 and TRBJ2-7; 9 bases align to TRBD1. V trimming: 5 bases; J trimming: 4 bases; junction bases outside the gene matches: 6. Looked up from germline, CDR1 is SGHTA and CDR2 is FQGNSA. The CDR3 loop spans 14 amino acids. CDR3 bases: TGTGCCAGCAGCATACCGACAGGGGGGTACGAGCAGTACTTC. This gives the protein CASSIPTGGYEQYF.

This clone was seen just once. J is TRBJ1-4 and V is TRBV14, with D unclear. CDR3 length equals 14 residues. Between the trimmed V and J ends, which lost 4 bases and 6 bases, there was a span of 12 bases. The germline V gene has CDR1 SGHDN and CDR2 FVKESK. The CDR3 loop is CASSLSGVDEKLFF. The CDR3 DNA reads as TGTGCCAGCAGCCTGTCGGGAGTTGATGAAAAACTGTTTTTT.

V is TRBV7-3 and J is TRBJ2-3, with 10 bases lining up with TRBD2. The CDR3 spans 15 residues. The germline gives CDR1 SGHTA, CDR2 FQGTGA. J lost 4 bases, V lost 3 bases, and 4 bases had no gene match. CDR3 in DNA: TGTGCCAGCAGCTTGCCTAGCGGGGGCTCAGATACGCAGTATTTT. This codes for CASSLPSGGSDTQYF. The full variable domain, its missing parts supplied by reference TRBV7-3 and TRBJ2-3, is GAGVSQTPSNKVTEKGKYVELRCDPISGHTALYWYRQSLGQGPEFLIYFQGTGAADDSGLPNDRFFAVRPEGSVSTLKIQRTERGDSAVYLCASSLPSGGSDTQYFGPGTRLTVL.

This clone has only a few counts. The CDR3: CASSAQGEKGYTF. The CDR3 DNA sequence: TGTGCCAGCAGCGCACAGGGGGAGAAGGGCTACACCTTC. V is TRBV9 and J is TRBJ1-2; TRBD1 agrees at 8 bases. Germline CDR1 reads SGDLS; CDR2 reads YYNGEE. Germline trimming cut 3 bases from V and 8 bases from J; bases unmatched to any gene: 6. The CDR3 runs to 13 residues.

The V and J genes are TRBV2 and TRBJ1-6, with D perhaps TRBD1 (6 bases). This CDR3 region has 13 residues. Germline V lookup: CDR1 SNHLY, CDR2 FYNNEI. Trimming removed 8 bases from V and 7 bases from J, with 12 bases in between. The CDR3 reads CASSGTQNSPLHF. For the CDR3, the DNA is TGTGCCAGCTCCGGGACACAGAATTCACCCCTCCACTTT.

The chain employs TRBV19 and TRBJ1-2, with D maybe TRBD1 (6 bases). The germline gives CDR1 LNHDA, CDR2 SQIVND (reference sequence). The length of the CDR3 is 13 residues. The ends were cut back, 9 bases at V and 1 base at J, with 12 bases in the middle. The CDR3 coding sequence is TGTGCCAGCCGGGACACGCTTAACTATGGCTACACCTTC. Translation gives CASRDTLNYGYTF. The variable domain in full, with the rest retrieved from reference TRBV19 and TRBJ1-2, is DGGITQSPKYLFRKEGQNVTLSCEQNLNHDAMYWYRQDPGQGLRLIYYSQIVNDFQKGDIAEGYSVSREKKESFPLTVTSAQKNPTAFYLCASRDTLNYGYTFGSGTRLTVV.

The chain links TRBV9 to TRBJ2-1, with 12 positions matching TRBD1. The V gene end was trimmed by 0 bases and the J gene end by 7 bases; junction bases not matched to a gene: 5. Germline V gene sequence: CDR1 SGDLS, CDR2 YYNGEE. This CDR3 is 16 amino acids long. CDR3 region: CASSVVGQGATNEQFF. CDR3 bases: TGTGCCAGCAGCGTAGTGGGACAGGGGGCAACGAATGAGCAGTTCTTC.

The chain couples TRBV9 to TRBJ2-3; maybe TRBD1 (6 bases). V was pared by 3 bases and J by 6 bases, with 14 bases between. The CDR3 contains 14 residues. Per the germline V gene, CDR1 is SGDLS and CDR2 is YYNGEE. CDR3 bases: TGTGCCAGCAGCGAGACGGGACAAGTGGATACGCAGTATTTT. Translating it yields CASSETGQVDTQYF.

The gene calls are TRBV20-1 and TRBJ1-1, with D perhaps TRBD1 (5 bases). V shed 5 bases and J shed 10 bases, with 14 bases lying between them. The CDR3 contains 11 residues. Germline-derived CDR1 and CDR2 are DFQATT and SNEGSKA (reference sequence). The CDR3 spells CSASGPRAAFF. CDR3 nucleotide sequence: TGCAGTGCTTCCGGCCCCAGGGCAGCTTTCTTT.

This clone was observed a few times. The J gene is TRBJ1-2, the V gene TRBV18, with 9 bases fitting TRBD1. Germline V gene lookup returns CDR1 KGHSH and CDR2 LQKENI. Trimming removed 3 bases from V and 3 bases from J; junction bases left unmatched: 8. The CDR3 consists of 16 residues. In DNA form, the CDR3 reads TGTGCCAGCTCACCTTCCGGGACAGGGTGGTACTATGGCTACACCTTC. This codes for CASSPSGTGWYYGYTF.